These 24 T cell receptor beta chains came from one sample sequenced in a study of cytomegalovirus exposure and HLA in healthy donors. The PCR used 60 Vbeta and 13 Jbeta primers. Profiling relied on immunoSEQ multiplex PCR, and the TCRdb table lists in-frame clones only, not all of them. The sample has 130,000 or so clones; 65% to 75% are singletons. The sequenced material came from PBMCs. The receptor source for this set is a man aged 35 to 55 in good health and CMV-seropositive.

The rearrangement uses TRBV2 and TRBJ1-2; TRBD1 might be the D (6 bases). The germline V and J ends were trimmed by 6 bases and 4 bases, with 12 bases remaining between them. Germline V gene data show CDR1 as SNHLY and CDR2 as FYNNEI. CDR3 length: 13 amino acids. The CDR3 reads CASRYRDLYGYTF. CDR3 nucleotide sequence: TGTGCCAGCAGATACAGGGATCTCTATGGCTACACCTTC.

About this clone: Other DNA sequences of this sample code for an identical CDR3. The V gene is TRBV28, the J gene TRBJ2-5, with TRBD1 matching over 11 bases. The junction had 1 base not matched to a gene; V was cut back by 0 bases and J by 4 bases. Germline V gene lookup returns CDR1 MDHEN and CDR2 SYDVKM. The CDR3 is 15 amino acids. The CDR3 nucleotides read TGTGCCAGCAGTTTATGGGGACAGGGGGGAGAGACCCAGTACTTC. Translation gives CASSLWGQGGETQYF.

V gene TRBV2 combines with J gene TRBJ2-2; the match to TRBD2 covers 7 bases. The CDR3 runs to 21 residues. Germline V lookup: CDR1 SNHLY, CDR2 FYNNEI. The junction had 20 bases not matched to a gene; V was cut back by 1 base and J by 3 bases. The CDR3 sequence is CASSEVSGGPSGRFDTGELFF. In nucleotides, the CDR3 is TGTGCCAGCAGTGAAGTGTCCGGTGGGCCTAGCGGACGTTTTGACACCGGGGAGCTGTTTTTT.

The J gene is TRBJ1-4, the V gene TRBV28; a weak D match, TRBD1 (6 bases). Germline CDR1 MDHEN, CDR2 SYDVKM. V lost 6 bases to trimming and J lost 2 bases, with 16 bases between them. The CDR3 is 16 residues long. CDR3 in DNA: TGTGCCAGCAGCGCCTTCGGGCAGGGGACTAATGAAAAACTGTTTTTT. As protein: CASSAFGQGTNEKLFF.

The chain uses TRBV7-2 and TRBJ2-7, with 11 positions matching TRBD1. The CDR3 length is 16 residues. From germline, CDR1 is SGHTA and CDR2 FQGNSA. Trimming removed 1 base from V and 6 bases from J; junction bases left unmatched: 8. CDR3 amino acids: CASSLGRGTGGREQYF. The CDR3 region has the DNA TGTGCCAGCAGCTTAGGACGCGGGACAGGGGGACGCGAGCAGTACTTC.

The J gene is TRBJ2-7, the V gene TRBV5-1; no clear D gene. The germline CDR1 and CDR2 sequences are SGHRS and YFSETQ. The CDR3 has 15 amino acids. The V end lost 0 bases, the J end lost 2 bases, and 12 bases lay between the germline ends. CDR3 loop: CASSLASLRTYEQYF. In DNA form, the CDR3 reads TGCGCCAGCAGCTTGGCCTCCTTGAGGACCTACGAGCAGTACTTC.

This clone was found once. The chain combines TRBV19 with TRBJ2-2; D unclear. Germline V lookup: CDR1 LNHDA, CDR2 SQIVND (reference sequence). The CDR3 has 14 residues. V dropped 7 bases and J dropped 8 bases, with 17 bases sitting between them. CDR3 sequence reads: CASTVYSFRGELFF. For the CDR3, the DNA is TGTGCCAGTACTGTCTACAGCTTCAGGGGGGAGCTGTTTTTT.

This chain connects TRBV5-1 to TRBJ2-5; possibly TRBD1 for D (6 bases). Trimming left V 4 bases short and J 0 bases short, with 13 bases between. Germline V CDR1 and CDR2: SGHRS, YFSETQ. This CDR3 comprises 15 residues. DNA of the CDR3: TGCGCCAGCAGCACCCAGGCAGGGGACCAAGAGACCCAGTACTTC. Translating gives CASSTQAGDQETQYF.

CDR3 protein: CASRRTGGGSYEQYF. The CDR3 DNA reads as TGTGCCAGCAGACGGACGGGAGGCGGCTCCTACGAGCAGTACTTC. The genes are TRBV14 and TRBJ2-7; TRBD2 agrees at 7 bases. Germline CDR1 and CDR2: SGHDN and FVKESK. CDR3 length: 15 amino acids. Losses at the gene ends were 6 bases for V and 0 bases for J; bases not matched to a gene: 8.

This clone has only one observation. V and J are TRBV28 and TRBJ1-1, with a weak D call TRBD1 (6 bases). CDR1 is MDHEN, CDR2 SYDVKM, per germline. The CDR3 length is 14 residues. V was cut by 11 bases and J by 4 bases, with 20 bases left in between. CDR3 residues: CASQWGEGVTEAFF. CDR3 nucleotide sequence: TGTGCCTCTCAATGGGGGGAGGGGGTCACTGAAGCTTTCTTT.

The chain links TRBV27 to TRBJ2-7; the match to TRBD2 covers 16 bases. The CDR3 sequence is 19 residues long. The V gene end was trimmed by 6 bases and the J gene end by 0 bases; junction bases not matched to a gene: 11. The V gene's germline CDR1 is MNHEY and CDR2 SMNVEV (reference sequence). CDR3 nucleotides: TGTGCCAGCAGCCTTACACCGGGACTAGCGGGAGGGTACTCCTACGAGCAGTACTTC. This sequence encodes CASSLTPGLAGGYSYEQYF.

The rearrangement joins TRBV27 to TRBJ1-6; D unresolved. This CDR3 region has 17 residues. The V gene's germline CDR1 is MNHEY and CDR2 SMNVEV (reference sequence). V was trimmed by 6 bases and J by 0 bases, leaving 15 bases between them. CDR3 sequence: CASRAEVWSSYNSPLHF. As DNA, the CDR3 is TGTGCCAGCAGGGCCGAGGTTTGGAGCTCCTATAATTCACCCCTCCACTTT.

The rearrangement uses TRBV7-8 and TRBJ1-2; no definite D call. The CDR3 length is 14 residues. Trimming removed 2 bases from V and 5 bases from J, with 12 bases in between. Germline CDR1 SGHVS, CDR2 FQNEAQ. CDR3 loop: CASSLHQETYGYTF. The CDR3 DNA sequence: TGTGCCAGCAGCTTACACCAGGAAACTTATGGCTACACCTTC.

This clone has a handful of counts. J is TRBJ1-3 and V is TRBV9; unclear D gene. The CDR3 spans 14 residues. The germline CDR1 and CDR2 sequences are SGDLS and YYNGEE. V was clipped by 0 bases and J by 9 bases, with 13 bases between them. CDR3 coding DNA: TGTGCCAGCAGCGTAGTTCCCGAGAGGAGCACCATATATTTT. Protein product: CASSVVPERSTIYF.

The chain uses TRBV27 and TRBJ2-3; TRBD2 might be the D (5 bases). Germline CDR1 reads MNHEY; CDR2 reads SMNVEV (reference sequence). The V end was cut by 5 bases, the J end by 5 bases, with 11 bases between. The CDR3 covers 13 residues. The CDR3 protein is CASSRTGIDTQYF. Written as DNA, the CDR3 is TGTGCCAGCAGTCGCACGGGGATAGATACGCAGTATTTT.

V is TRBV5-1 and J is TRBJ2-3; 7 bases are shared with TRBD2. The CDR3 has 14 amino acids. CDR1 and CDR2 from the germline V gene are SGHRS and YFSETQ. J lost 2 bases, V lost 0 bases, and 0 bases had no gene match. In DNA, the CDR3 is TGCGCCAGCAGCTTGGGGGACTACACAGATACGCAGTATTTT. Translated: CASSLGDYTDTQYF.

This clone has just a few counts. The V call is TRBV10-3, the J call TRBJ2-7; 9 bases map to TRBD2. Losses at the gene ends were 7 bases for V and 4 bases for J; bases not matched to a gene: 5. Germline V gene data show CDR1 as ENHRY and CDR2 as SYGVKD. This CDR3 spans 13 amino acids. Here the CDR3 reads CAIKVAGDYEQYF. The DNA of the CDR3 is TGTGCCATCAAGGTAGCGGGAGATTACGAGCAGTACTTC.

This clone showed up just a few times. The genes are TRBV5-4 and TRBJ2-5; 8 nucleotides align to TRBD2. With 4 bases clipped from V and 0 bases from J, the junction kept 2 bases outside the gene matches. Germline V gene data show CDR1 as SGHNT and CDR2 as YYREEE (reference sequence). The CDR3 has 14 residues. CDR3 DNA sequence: TGTGCCAGCAGCCGACTAGCGTACCAAGAGACCCAGTACTTC. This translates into CASSRLAYQETQYF.

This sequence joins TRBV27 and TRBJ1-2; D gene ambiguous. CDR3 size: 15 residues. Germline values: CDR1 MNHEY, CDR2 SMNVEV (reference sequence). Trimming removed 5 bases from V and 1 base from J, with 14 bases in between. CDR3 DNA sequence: TGTGCCAGCAGTCCCCGGGGAGGACTTAACTATGGCTACACCTTC. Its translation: CASSPRGGLNYGYTF.

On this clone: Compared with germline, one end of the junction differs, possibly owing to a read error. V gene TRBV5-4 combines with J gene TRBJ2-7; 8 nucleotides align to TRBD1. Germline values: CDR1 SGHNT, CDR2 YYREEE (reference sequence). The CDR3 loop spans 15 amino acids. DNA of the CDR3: TGTGCCAACAGCTATGCCGGGACAGGCTCCTACGAGCAGTACTTC. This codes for CANSYAGTGSYEQYF.

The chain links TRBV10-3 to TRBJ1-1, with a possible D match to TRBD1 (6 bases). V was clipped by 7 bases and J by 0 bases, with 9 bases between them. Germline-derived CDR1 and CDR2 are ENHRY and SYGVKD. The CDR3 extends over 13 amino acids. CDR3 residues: CAIKGQMNTEAFF. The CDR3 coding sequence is TGTGCCATCAAAGGACAGATGAACACTGAAGCTTTCTTT.

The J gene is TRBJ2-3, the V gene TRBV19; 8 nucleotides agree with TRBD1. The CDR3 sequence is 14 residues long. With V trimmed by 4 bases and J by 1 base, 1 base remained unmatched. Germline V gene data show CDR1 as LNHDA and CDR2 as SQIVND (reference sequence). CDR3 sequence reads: CASSTTGGTDTQYF. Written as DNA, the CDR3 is TGTGCCAGTAGTACGACAGGGGGCACAGATACGCAGTATTTT.

The CDR3 nucleotides are TGTGCCAGCAGCTCCGGACAGGGGGGGAGCAATCAGCCCCAGCATTTT. Translated, it gives CASSSGQGGSNQPQHF. The chain combines TRBV7-9 with TRBJ1-5, with 10 nucleotides matching TRBD1. Per germline, CDR1 SEHNR and CDR2 FQNEAQ (reference sequence). Unmatched junction bases numbered 4, after V lost 4 bases and J lost 1 base. The CDR3 covers 16 residues.

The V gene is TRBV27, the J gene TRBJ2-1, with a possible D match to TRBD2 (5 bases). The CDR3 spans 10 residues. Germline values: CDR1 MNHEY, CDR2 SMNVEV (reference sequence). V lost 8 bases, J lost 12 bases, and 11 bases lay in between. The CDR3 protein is CASGGPGQFF. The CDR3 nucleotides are TGTGCCAGCGGAGGACCCGGGCAGTTCTTC.